Listed below are T cell receptor beta chains from one sample, sequenced in a study of beta chain features in type 1 diabetes. TCRdb's copy holds only in-frame clones and misses some; the assay was immunoSEQ multiplex PCR. This repertoire shows about 160,000 clones, around 8.3% found once; its top ten account for under 0.65%. The sequenced material came from central memory CD4+ T cells from blood. The receptors shown here come from a woman aged 18-30 years with type 1 diabetes. Each CDR3 is given with its conserved first and last residue. D genes are given only for firm matches. Clone sizes are given selectively: once, few, many, or a class where the clone is expanded.

CDR3 protein: CASKTSGAYEQYF
CDR3 DNA: TGCGCCAGCAAAACCAGCGGGGCCTACGAGCAGTACTTC
CDR3 length: 13
V gene: TRBV5-1
J gene: TRBJ2-7
D gene: TRBD2
clone size: few

CDR3 protein: CASGQPPYEQYF
CDR3 DNA: TGTGCCAGCGGACAGCCTCCCTACGAGCAGTACTTC
CDR3 length: 12
V gene: TRBV19
J gene: TRBJ2-7
D gene: NA
clone size: NA

CDR3 protein: CASSLTRWGRREYFNEQFF
CDR3 DNA: TGTGCCAGCAGCTTAACCCGCTGGGGGAGGCGGGAGTACTTCAATGAGCAGTTCTTC
CDR3 length: 19
V gene: TRBV7-2
J gene: TRBJ2-1
D gene: TRBD2
clone size: NA

CDR3 protein: CASGLQQGFEQYF
CDR3 DNA: TGTGCTAGTGGTTTGCAACAGGGGTTCGAGCAGTACTTC
CDR3 length: 13
V gene: TRBV12-5
J gene: TRBJ2-7
D gene: TRBD1
clone size: few

CDR3 protein: CAISESTGTGPGTQYF
CDR3 DNA: TGTGCCATCAGTGAGTCGACGGGAACAGGGCCAGGGACCCAGTACTTC
CDR3 length: 16
V gene: TRBV10-3
J gene: TRBJ2-5
D gene: NA
clone size: many

CDR3 protein: CASSLNGANEKLFF
CDR3 DNA: TGTGCCAGCAGTTTGAACGGAGCTAATGAAAAACTGTTTTTT
CDR3 length: 14
V gene: TRBV28
J gene: TRBJ1-4
D gene: NA
clone size: NA

CDR3 protein: CASSDQQGLQPQHF
CDR3 DNA: TGTGCCAGCAGTGACCAACAGGGTTTGCAGCCCCAGCATTTT
CDR3 length: 14
V gene: TRBV6-6
J gene: TRBJ1-5
D gene: NA
clone size: NA

CDR3 protein: CASSIAGGRDTQYF
CDR3 DNA: TGTGCCAGCAGCATAGCGGGAGGTCGAGATACGCAGTATTTT
CDR3 length: 14
V gene: TRBV7-9
J gene: TRBJ2-3
D gene: TRBD2
clone size: NA

CDR3 protein: CASSPISSGANVLTF
CDR3 DNA: TGTGCCAGCAGCCCAATTAGTTCTGGGGCCAACGTCCTGACTTTC
CDR3 length: 15
V gene: TRBV2
J gene: TRBJ2-6
D gene: NA
clone size: NA

CDR3 protein: CASRLQGSAFF
CDR3 DNA: TGTGCTAGCAGGTTGCAGGGGTCCGCTTTCTTT
CDR3 length: 11
V gene: TRBV7-7
J gene: TRBJ1-1
D gene: NA
clone size: NA

CDR3 protein: CASRLERHSTDTQYF
CDR3 DNA: TGTGCCAGCAGATTAGAACGCCACAGCACAGATACGCAGTATTTT
CDR3 length: 15
V gene: TRBV6-1
J gene: TRBJ2-3
D gene: NA
clone size: few

CDR3 protein: CASSQDAGPYEQYF
CDR3 DNA: TGCGCCAGCAGCCAAGATGCGGGGCCGTACGAGCAGTACTTC
CDR3 length: 14
V gene: TRBV4-3
J gene: TRBJ2-7
D gene: NA
clone size: few

CDR3 protein: CAIRQGGPNTGELFF
CDR3 DNA: TGTGCCATCAGGCAAGGGGGTCCTAACACCGGGGAGCTGTTTTTT
CDR3 length: 15
V gene: TRBV10-3
J gene: TRBJ2-2
D gene: NA
clone size: NA

CDR3 protein: CSAGVTPRAEQYF
CDR3 DNA: TGCAGCGCCGGGGTGACTCCAAGGGCCGAGCAGTACTTC
CDR3 length: 13
V gene: TRBV29-1
J gene: TRBJ2-7
D gene: NA
clone size: NA

CDR3 protein: CSVLQGPSSGANVLTF
CDR3 DNA: TGCAGCGTTTTACAGGGCCCAAGCTCTGGGGCCAACGTCCTGACTTTC
CDR3 length: 16
V gene: TRBV29-1
J gene: TRBJ2-6
D gene: NA
clone size: NA

CDR3 protein: CASSVGQGRETQYF
CDR3 DNA: TGTGCCAGCAGCGTTGGACAGGGAAGAGAGACCCAGTACTTC
CDR3 length: 14
V gene: TRBV9
J gene: TRBJ2-5
D gene: TRBD1
clone size: NA

CDR3 protein: CASSLRGSGYTF
CDR3 DNA: TGTGCCAGCAGCTTAAGAGGTTCCGGCTACACCTTC
CDR3 length: 12
V gene: TRBV7-2
J gene: TRBJ1-2
D gene: NA
clone size: few

CDR3 protein: CASSQELAGNYEQYF
CDR3 DNA: TGTGCCAGCAGCCAAGAGTTAGCGGGAAACTACGAGCAGTACTTC
CDR3 length: 15
V gene: TRBV4-2
J gene: TRBJ2-7
D gene: TRBD2
clone size: few

CDR3 protein: CASSPEYLSTDTQYF
CDR3 DNA: TGTGCCAGCAGCCCCGAATATCTAAGCACAGATACGCAGTATTTT
CDR3 length: 15
V gene: TRBV7-2
J gene: TRBJ2-3
D gene: NA
clone size: NA

CDR3 protein: CASSPGGTGAAAFF
CDR3 DNA: TGTGCCAGCAGTCCGGGGGGGACAGGGGCAGCGGCTTTCTTT
CDR3 length: 14
V gene: TRBV28
J gene: TRBJ1-1
D gene: TRBD1
clone size: few

CDR3 protein: CASSRDTTYEQYF
CDR3 DNA: TGTGCCAGCAGCCGGGACACCACCTACGAGCAGTACTTC
CDR3 length: 13
V gene: TRBV5-6
J gene: TRBJ2-7
D gene: NA
clone size: few

CDR3 protein: CASSLSSGGQETQYF
CDR3 DNA: TGTGCCAGCAGCTTATCTAGCGGGGGGCAAGAGACCCAGTACTTC
CDR3 length: 15
V gene: TRBV11-3
J gene: TRBJ2-5
D gene: TRBD2
clone size: NA

CDR3 protein: CASSLGSGGAVTETQYF
CDR3 DNA: TGTGCCAGCAGCTTAGGAAGCGGGGGGGCCGTGACAGAGACCCAGTACTTC
CDR3 length: 17
V gene: TRBV5-4
J gene: TRBJ2-5
D gene: TRBD2
clone size: few

CDR3 protein: CASGLDSSDTQYF
CDR3 DNA: TGTGCTAGTGGTTTGGACAGTTCAGATACGCAGTATTTT
CDR3 length: 13
V gene: TRBV12-5
J gene: TRBJ2-3
D gene: NA
clone size: few

CDR3 protein: CASSVRPSGKLFF
CDR3 DNA: TGTGCCAGCAGCGTAAGGCCCTCGGGAAAACTGTTTTTT
CDR3 length: 13
V gene: TRBV9
J gene: TRBJ1-4
D gene: NA
clone size: NA

CDR3 protein: CASSQDGGYSGANVLTF
CDR3 DNA: TGCGCCAGCAGCCAAGATGGGGGCTACTCTGGGGCCAACGTCCTGACTTTC
CDR3 length: 17
V gene: TRBV4-3
J gene: TRBJ2-6
D gene: NA
clone size: NA

CDR3 protein: CASSGTGNYGYTF
CDR3 DNA: TGTGCCAGCAGTGGGACAGGGAACTATGGCTACACCTTC
CDR3 length: 13
V gene: TRBV2
J gene: TRBJ1-2
D gene: TRBD1
clone size: few

CDR3 protein: CASSVAAGGSWYEQYF
CDR3 DNA: TGTGCCAGCAGCGTAGCTGCGGGAGGGTCCTGGTACGAGCAGTACTTC
CDR3 length: 16
V gene: TRBV9
J gene: TRBJ2-7
D gene: TRBD2
clone size: few